A selection of T cell receptor beta chains follows, all from one sample in a study of molecular identifiers for immune sequencing clone quantification. TCRdb reprocessed the PCR reads with MiXCR, giving one entry per CDR3 protein. The sample carries about 500,000 distinct CDR3 sequences, about 21% recorded once. Sequenced: naive CD8+ T cells from blood, with Jurkat cell RNA spiked in. The receptors were sampled from a human donor in good health. Some libraries in this study had Jurkat cell RNA spiked in. Each CDR3 is given with its conserved first and last residue. The D gene is left open where the match is weak. Some rows mark clone size as missing; the rest say once, few, many or name a class of expanded clone.

CDR3 length: 12
J gene: TRBJ2-2
V gene: TRBV10-3
D gene: NA
clone size: NA
CDR3 DNA: TGTGCCATCAGCCCGGATTCCGGGGAGCTGTTTTTT
CDR3 protein: CAISPDSGELFF

CDR3 length: 16
J gene: TRBJ2-5
V gene: TRBV7-8
D gene: NA
clone size: many
CDR3 DNA: TGTGCCAGCAGCTTAGCGGGGGGGGCCCCCCTAGAGACCCAGTACTTC
CDR3 protein: CASSLAGGAPLETQYF

CDR3 length: 14
J gene: TRBJ1-1
V gene: TRBV11-1
D gene: TRBD1
clone size: NA
CDR3 DNA: TGTGCCAGCAGCCCCGAGACAGGGATCGTTGAAGCTTCCTTT
CDR3 protein: CASSPETGIVEASF

CDR3 length: 14
J gene: TRBJ1-1
V gene: TRBV6-2/TRBV6-3
D gene: NA
clone size: many
CDR3 DNA: TGTGCCAGCAGTCTACAGACAGGAAACACTGAAGCTTTCTTT
CDR3 protein: CASSLQTGNTEAFF

CDR3 length: 15
J gene: TRBJ1-1
V gene: TRBV6-5
D gene: NA
clone size: NA
CDR3 DNA: TGTGCCAGCAGCCTACTTGGGACGAGGAACACTGGAGCTTTCTTT
CDR3 protein: CASSLLGTRNTGAFF

CDR3 length: 15
J gene: TRBJ2-1
V gene: TRBV7-9
D gene: NA
clone size: few
CDR3 DNA: TGTGCCAGCAGCTACGGGGACACACAGTACAATGAGCAGTTCTTC
CDR3 protein: CASSYGDTQYNEQFF

CDR3 length: 16
J gene: TRBJ1-1
V gene: TRBV4-1
D gene: NA
clone size: NA
CDR3 DNA: TGCGCCAGCAGCCAAGCTGTCCAGGGCGGTACCACTGAAGCTTTCTTT
CDR3 protein: CASSQAVQGGTTEAFF

CDR3 length: 15
J gene: TRBJ2-3
V gene: TRBV12-3/TRBV12-4
D gene: TRBD2
clone size: NA
CDR3 DNA: TGTGCCAGCCGGGGTCTAGCGGGGGAGGCAGATATGCAGTATTTT
CDR3 protein: CASRGLAGEADMQYF

CDR3 length: 16
J gene: TRBJ1-1
V gene: TRBV4-1
D gene: NA
clone size: many
CDR3 DNA: TGCGCCAGCAGCCAAGTGACAGCTTTAATGAACACTGAAGCTTTCTTT
CDR3 protein: CASSQVTALMNTEAFF

CDR3 length: 14
J gene: TRBJ2-3
V gene: TRBV30
D gene: NA
clone size: NA
CDR3 DNA: TGTGCCTGGGGGATCGGGGCTACCACAGATACGCAGTATTTT
CDR3 protein: CAWGIGATTDTQYF

CDR3 length: 12
J gene: TRBJ2-7
V gene: TRBV14
D gene: NA
clone size: many
CDR3 DNA: TGTGCCAGCAGCCATTTCGTCTACGAGCAGTACTTC
CDR3 protein: CASSHFVYEQYF

CDR3 length: 18
J gene: TRBJ2-4
V gene: TRBV12-3/TRBV12-4
D gene: TRBD2
clone size: few
CDR3 DNA: TGTGCCAGCAGTTCTAGCGGGGGACCGGAACTAGCCAAAAACATTCAGTACTTC
CDR3 protein: CASSSSGGPELAKNIQYF

CDR3 length: 15
J gene: TRBJ2-7
V gene: TRBV4-3
D gene: NA
clone size: NA
CDR3 DNA: TGCGCCAGCAGCCAAAGGAGCGGAGCTCCCTACGAGCAGTACTTC
CDR3 protein: CASSQRSGAPYEQYF

CDR3 length: 12
J gene: TRBJ1-5
V gene: TRBV7-9
D gene: NA
clone size: many
CDR3 DNA: TGTGCCAGCAGCTTGGCCAATCAGCCCCAGCATTTT
CDR3 protein: CASSLANQPQHF

CDR3 length: 12
J gene: TRBJ1-1
V gene: TRBV13
D gene: NA
clone size: few
CDR3 DNA: TGTGCCAGCGGCACCCTGAACACTGAAGCTTTCTTT
CDR3 protein: CASGTLNTEAFF

CDR3 length: 15
J gene: TRBJ1-1
V gene: TRBV25-1
D gene: NA
clone size: few
CDR3 DNA: TGTGCCAGCAGTGATCACGACAGTTATGACACTGAAGCTTTCTTT
CDR3 protein: CASSDHDSYDTEAFF

CDR3 length: 15
J gene: TRBJ2-6
V gene: TRBV14
D gene: NA
clone size: many
CDR3 DNA: TGTGCCAGCAGCCAACAGGGTTTTGGGGCCAACGTCCTGACTTTC
CDR3 protein: CASSQQGFGANVLTF

CDR3 length: 14
J gene: TRBJ2-7
V gene: TRBV5-1
D gene: NA
clone size: many
CDR3 DNA: TGCGCCAGCAGCTTGGCAGGGGTTCCCTACGAGCAGTACTTC
CDR3 protein: CASSLAGVPYEQYF

CDR3 length: 15
J gene: TRBJ2-1
V gene: TRBV2
D gene: NA
clone size: many
CDR3 DNA: TGTGCCAGCAGTGGGACAGACAGCTCCTACAATGAGCAGTTCTTC
CDR3 protein: CASSGTDSSYNEQFF

CDR3 length: 18
J gene: TRBJ2-1
V gene: TRBV24-1
D gene: TRBD1
clone size: NA
CDR3 DNA: TGTGCCACCAGTGATAAAAACCGGGACAGTATCTCCTACAATGAGCAGTTCTTC
CDR3 protein: CATSDKNRDSISYNEQFF

CDR3 length: 14
J gene: TRBJ2-7
V gene: TRBV5-6
D gene: NA
clone size: many
CDR3 DNA: TGTGCCAGCAGCCCGAGTGGCTTATCCTACGAGCAGTACTTC
CDR3 protein: CASSPSGLSYEQYF

CDR3 length: 19
J gene: TRBJ1-3
V gene: TRBV28
D gene: NA
clone size: once
CDR3 DNA: TGTGCCAGCAGTAACCTGGGCAGCCGAAATTTATACTCTGGAGACACCATATATTTT
CDR3 protein: CASSNLGSRNLYSGDTIYF

CDR3 length: 12
J gene: TRBJ1-1
V gene: TRBV20-1
D gene: NA
clone size: many
CDR3 DNA: TGCAGTGCTCTGAGGGAGAACACTGAAGCTTTCTTT
CDR3 protein: CSALRENTEAFF

CDR3 length: 15
J gene: TRBJ2-3
V gene: TRBV5-1
D gene: NA
clone size: NA
CDR3 DNA: TGCGCCAGCAGCCGGGTAGGAGAGATAACAGATACGCAGTATTTT
CDR3 protein: CASSRVGEITDTQYF

CDR3 length: 16
J gene: TRBJ2-7
V gene: TRBV5-1
D gene: TRBD2
clone size: NA
CDR3 DNA: TGCGCCAGCAGCTTGGGGGCTAGCGGGAGCTCCTACGAGCAGTACTTC
CDR3 protein: CASSLGASGSSYEQYF

CDR3 length: 14
J gene: TRBJ2-5
V gene: TRBV6-5
D gene: NA
clone size: many
CDR3 DNA: TGTGCCAGCAGCCCGAACGACCTTACAGGGAACCAGTACTTC
CDR3 protein: CASSPNDLTGNQYF

CDR3 length: 17
J gene: TRBJ2-3
V gene: TRBV7-2
D gene: NA
clone size: many
CDR3 DNA: TGTGCCAGCAGCTTATACGCAGGGGACACTAGCACAGATACGCAGTATTTT
CDR3 protein: CASSLYAGDTSTDTQYF

CDR3 length: 15
J gene: TRBJ2-3
V gene: TRBV7-9
D gene: TRBD2
clone size: few
CDR3 DNA: TGTGCCAGCAGCTTAGGCGGACTAGCGGGGGTATCGCAGTATTTT
CDR3 protein: CASSLGGLAGVSQYF

CDR3 length: 19
J gene: TRBJ2-5
V gene: TRBV18
D gene: TRBD2
clone size: NA
CDR3 DNA: TGTGCCAGCTCACCTTCCCCACACGGACTAGCGGGGGGTTCGGAGACCCAGTACTTC
CDR3 protein: CASSPSPHGLAGGSETQYF

CDR3 length: 14
J gene: TRBJ1-2
V gene: TRBV19
D gene: TRBD1
clone size: few
CDR3 DNA: TGTGCCAGTAGTAACAGGGGTATGAACTATGGCTACACCTTC
CDR3 protein: CASSNRGMNYGYTF

CDR3 length: 16
J gene: TRBJ2-2
V gene: TRBV4-3
D gene: NA
clone size: NA
CDR3 DNA: TGCGCCAGCAGCCAAGCCTCCCTTGGCCTGGCCGGGGAGCTGTTTTTT
CDR3 protein: CASSQASLGLAGELFF

CDR3 length: 16
J gene: TRBJ1-2
V gene: TRBV12-3/TRBV12-4
D gene: NA
clone size: NA
CDR3 DNA: TGTGCCAGCAGTTTAGATTGGGGAATCCAATTCTATGGCTACACCTTC
CDR3 protein: CASSLDWGIQFYGYTF

CDR3 length: 16
J gene: TRBJ2-7
V gene: TRBV27
D gene: TRBD2
clone size: NA
CDR3 DNA: TGTGCCAGCAGATTAGGGGCTAGCGGAAAGACCTACGAGCAGTACTTC
CDR3 protein: CASRLGASGKTYEQYF

CDR3 length: 15
J gene: TRBJ2-1
V gene: TRBV5-1
D gene: NA
clone size: NA
CDR3 DNA: TGCGCCAGCAGCTTGGAGTCTGCCTCCTACAATGAGCAGTTCTTC
CDR3 protein: CASSLESASYNEQFF

CDR3 length: 15
J gene: TRBJ2-3
V gene: TRBV13
D gene: NA
clone size: NA
CDR3 DNA: TGTGCCAGCAACTTAGCCCCCGACCGCACAGATACGCAGTATTTT
CDR3 protein: CASNLAPDRTDTQYF